The next 14 T cell receptor beta chains were all read from a single sample in a study of CD8 T cells in Susac syndrome. Random hexamers served to reverse transcribe about 0.45 to 1 ug RNA. TCRdb independently ran MiXCR on the immunoSEQ multiplex PCR reads; one entry per CDR3 protein. Altogether about 75,000 distinct CDR3 sequences are present, 94% being singletons, with the ten largest covering about 0.48%. The material sequenced was CD8+ T cells from PBMCs. These receptors all come from a human donor with Susac syndrome.

The genes are TRBV4-1 and TRBJ1-1; possible D gene TRBD1, 5 bases. V was clipped by 4 bases and J by 1 base, with 10 bases between them. CDR3 length equals 14 residues. CDR1 MGHRA and CDR2 YSYEKL come from the germline V gene. The CDR3 DNA sequence: TGCGCCAGCAGCCCCTGGGACGGGAACACTGAAGCTTTCTTT. Amino acid sequence: CASSPWDGNTEAFF.

This clonotype occurred once. This chain links TRBV7-3 with TRBJ1-2; D is unresolved. This CDR3 has 15 amino acids. CDR1 is SGHTA, CDR2 FQGTGA, per germline. Trimming pared 4 bases from V and 1 base from J, leaving 13 bases between. The CDR3 DNA reads TGTGCCAGCAGCTCCTACAGAGGTTTTAACTATGGCTACACCTTC. Translation gives CASSSYRGFNYGYTF.

This chain connects TRBV29-1 to TRBJ1-2; D is perhaps TRBD1 (6 bases). This CDR3 has 12 amino acids. Germline CDR1 and CDR2: SQVTM and ANQGSEA. Trimming took off 3 bases at V and 5 bases at J, with 10 bases between the two ends. The CDR3 DNA is TGCAGCGTTGATCGGACAGTTTATGGCTACACCTTC. This gives the protein CSVDRTVYGYTF.

This clonotype was detected only once. The genes are TRBV12-3 or TRBV12-4 and TRBJ2-2; D is unresolved. CDR3 length equals 11 residues. V lost 5 bases and J lost 10, with 8 bases in between. The CDR3 region is CASSRSEELFF. CDR3 nucleotides: TGTGCCAGCAGTCGAAGCGAGGAGCTGTTTTTT.

This clonotype was detected once. The chain uses TRBV7-9 and TRBJ2-7, with 9 positions matching TRBD1. Losses at the gene ends were 7 bases for V and 6 bases for J; bases not matched to a gene: 10. This CDR3 is 14 amino acids long. The V gene's germline CDR1 is SEHNR and CDR2 FQNEAQ (reference sequence). The CDR3 DNA reads as TGTGCCAGCACGGTTCGGACAGGGGAGACCGAGCAGTACTTC. Its translation is CASTVRTGETEQYF.

The chain joins TRBV12-3 or TRBV12-4 to TRBJ2-2; D ambiguous. The CDR3 sequence is 15 residues long. Trimming removed 5 bases from V and 2 bases from J, with 12 bases in between. The CDR3 DNA reads TGTGCCAGCAGTATAAGGACGGAAAACACCGGGGAGCTGTTTTTT. Protein product: CASSIRTENTGELFF.

This clonotype was detected only a few times. The genes are TRBV7-2 and TRBJ2-3, with 9 bases identical to TRBD2. This CDR3 is built from 17 residues. CDR1 is SGHTA and CDR2 is FQGNSA in the germline V gene. V trimming: 4 bases; J trimming: 2 bases; junction bases outside the gene matches: 10. Here the CDR3 reads CASSSRGWTSDTDTQYF. CDR3 coding DNA: TGTGCCAGCAGCTCCCGGGGCTGGACTAGCGACACAGATACGCAGTATTTT. The entire variable domain, with the rest obtained from reference TRBV7-2 and TRBJ2-3, is as follows: GAGVSQSPSNKVTEKGKDVELRCDPISGHTALYWYRQSLGQGLEFLIYFQGNSAPDKSGLPSDRFSAERTGGSVSTLTIQRTQQEDSAVYLCASSSRGWTSDTDTQYFGPGTRLTVL.

The CDR3 spells CATSMGTLDEQYF. Here the CDR3 DNA reads TGTGCCACCAGCATGGGGACCCTAGACGAGCAGTACTTC. The V gene is TRBV15, the J gene TRBJ2-7; D possibly matches TRBD1 or TRBD2 (5 bases each). CDR1 and CDR2 (germline): LNHNV, YYDKDF (reference sequence). The V and J ends lost 4 bases and 5 bases respectively, with 12 bases between them. The CDR3 sequence is 13 residues long.

The genes are TRBV20-1 and TRBJ2-1; perhaps D is TRBD1 or TRBD2 (6 bases each). From germline, CDR1 is DFQATT and CDR2 SNEGSKA (reference sequence). This CDR3 comprises 15 residues. The V end was cut by 0 bases, the J end by 2 bases, with 11 bases between. DNA of the CDR3: TGCAGTGCTAGAGATCCGGGGGCGGCCTACAATGAGCAGTTCTTC. It specifies CSARDPGAAYNEQFF.

The chain has TRBV4-3 and TRBJ1-2, with D uncertain. This CDR3 has 12 amino acids. Germline CDR1 is LGHNA and CDR2 is YSLEER. V was trimmed by 0 bases and J by 7 bases, leaving 6 bases between them. The CDR3 region has the DNA TGCGCCAGCAGCCAAGATCAGAGTGGCTACACCTTC. Translating it yields CASSQDQSGYTF.

This chain joins TRBV11-2 and TRBJ2-1; possibly TRBD2 for D (7 bases). The CDR3 length is 16 residues. The germline V and J ends were trimmed by 5 bases and 0 bases, with 14 bases remaining between them. Germline CDR1 is SGHAT and CDR2 is FQNNGV. CDR3 protein: CASSPTGGGSYNEQFF. In DNA, the CDR3 is TGTGCCAGCAGCCCGACAGGCGGGGGCTCCTACAATGAGCAGTTCTTC.

The chain carries TRBV19 and TRBJ1-1, with a weak D call TRBD1 (5 bases). CDR3 length equals 15 residues. The germline V and J ends were trimmed by 10 bases and 1 base, with 19 bases remaining between them. Germline V gene lookup returns CDR1 LNHDA and CDR2 SQIVND (reference sequence). CDR3 bases: TGTGCCACCCAGTTAGATGGGGGGTCGAACACTGAAGCTTTCTTT. Translation: CATQLDGGSNTEAFF.

This chain links TRBV2 with TRBJ2-5, with 10 positions matching TRBD1. CDR3 length: 14 residues. Germline CDR1 and CDR2: SNHLY and FYNNEI. After removal of 8 bases from V and 3 bases from J, the junction contained 6 bases not matched to a gene. CDR3 sequence: CASLGQGWEETQYF. CDR3 bases: TGTGCCAGCTTGGGACAGGGGTGGGAAGAGACCCAGTACTTC.

The rearrangement joins TRBV11-1 to TRBJ2-3; D perhaps matches TRBD2 (5 bases). Germline-derived CDR1 and CDR2 are SGHAT and FQDESV (reference sequence). Trimming left V 2 bases short and J 3 bases short, with 9 bases between. The CDR3 runs 14 residues. CDR3 in DNA: TGTGCCAGCAGCTTACGAAGAGGGACAGATACGCAGTATTTT. Its protein is CASSLRRGTDTQYF.